One and the same sample provided the 26 T cell receptor beta chains below, sequenced in a study of beta chain features in type 1 diabetes. The entirety of the isolated RNA underwent reverse transcription, so expressed TCRB transcripts were sequenced. Using immunoSEQ multiplex PCR, the repertoire was profiled, and TCRdb retains in-frame clones only, with some absent. Here the sample spans roughly 610,000 clones, roughly 15% being singletons. The sequenced material came from naive CD4+ T cells from blood. The receptor set was obtained from a man younger than 35 in good health.

This clone appeared a few times. CDR3 in amino acids: CASSQVGRRNTEAFF. CDR3 nucleotides: TGCGCCAGCAGCCAAGTGGGAAGGAGGAACACTGAAGCTTTCTTT. This chain connects TRBV4-3 to TRBJ1-1; D remains unclear. Germline CDR1 and CDR2: LGHNA and YSLEER. V lost 1 base and J 1 base, leaving 10 bases between the germline ends. The CDR3 runs to 15 residues.

The CDR3 DNA reads as TGTGCCAGCAGCTTTGGACAGACCGGGGAGCTGTTTTTT. It encodes CASSFGQTGELFF. This chain uses TRBV7-2 with TRBJ2-2, with D perhaps matching TRBD1 (6 bases). This CDR3 has 13 amino acids. Germline CDR1 reads SGHTA; CDR2 reads FQGNSA. V was clipped by 3 bases and J by 5 bases, with 7 bases between them. Combining the CDR3 with reference TRBV7-2 and TRBJ2-2 gives the whole variable domain GAGVSQSPSNKVTEKGKDVELRCDPISGHTALYWYRQSLGQGLEFLIYFQGNSAPDKSGLPSDRFSAERTGGSVSTLTIQRTQQEDSAVYLCASSFGQTGELFFGEGSRLTVL.

This clone was picked up a small number of times. The V call is TRBV10-3, the J call TRBJ2-3; D is possibly TRBD2 (5 bases). Looked up from germline, CDR1 is ENHRY and CDR2 is SYGVKD. This CDR3 is built from 14 residues. V was clipped by 4 bases and J by 1 base, with 9 bases between them. The CDR3 nucleotides read TGTGCCATCAGTGCCGCCGGGGGCACAGATACGCAGTATTTT. The encoded protein is CAISAAGGTDTQYF.

In regard to this clone: The identical CDR3 is also encoded by other nucleotide sequences in the sample. The chain recombines TRBV30 with TRBJ2-5; TRBD1 is a possible D gene (6 bases). CDR3 length: 13 residues. The germline V and J ends were trimmed by 5 bases and 7 bases, with 17 bases remaining between them. Germline CDR1 GTSNPN, CDR2 SVGIG (reference sequence). CDR3 region: CAWARGGRGTQYF. In DNA, the CDR3 is TGTGCCTGGGCCCGAGGGGGTCGGGGGACCCAGTACTTC.

This rearrangement joins TRBV27 to TRBJ2-7; D is unresolved. Trimming removed 2 bases from V and 5 bases from J, with 10 bases in between. CDR3 length: 13 residues. Germline V gene data show CDR1 as MNHEY and CDR2 as SMNVEV (reference sequence). In DNA, the CDR3 is TGTGCCAGCAGTTTAAGTTACAGTGACGAGCAGTACTTC. Its protein is CASSLSYSDEQYF.

V is TRBV5-1 and J is TRBJ1-1; D is perhaps TRBD1 (6 bases). The CDR3 extends over 16 amino acids. The V end lost 4 bases, the J end lost 3 bases, and 19 bases lay between the germline ends. CDR1 and CDR2 from the germline V gene are SGHRS and YFSETQ. The DNA of the CDR3 is TGCGCCAGCAGCCTGACAGGACAGCTGAGGGACACTGAAGCTTTCTTT. Translated, it gives CASSLTGQLRDTEAFF.

The chain uses TRBV23-1 and TRBJ2-1; 9 bases match TRBD2. TRBV23-1 is an open reading frame whose function is uncertain. The V and J ends lost 3 bases and 7 bases, in that order; junction bases with no gene match: 4. This CDR3 has 14 residues. The CDR3 loop is CASSQGTSRNEQFF. In nucleotides, the CDR3 is TGCGCCAGCAGTCAGGGGACTAGCCGGAATGAGCAGTTCTTC.

V and J are TRBV4-3 and TRBJ2-1, with 16 bases matching TRBD2. CDR1 and CDR2 (germline): LGHNA, YSLEER. The CDR3 runs to 19 residues. V was pared by 3 bases and J by 7 bases, with 12 bases of the junction left unmatched. CDR3: CASSQRAGTSGGAGNEQFF. CDR3 in DNA: TGCGCCAGCAGCCAGAGAGCCGGGACTAGCGGGGGGGCCGGAAATGAGCAGTTCTTC.

This clone has a handful of counts. The same CDR3 is also encoded by other DNA sequences in this sample. The chain recombines TRBV30 with TRBJ1-1; D possibly corresponds to TRBD1 (5 bases). Germline V gene sequence: CDR1 GTSNPN, CDR2 SVGIG (reference sequence). This CDR3 has 14 residues. V lost 3 bases to trimming and J lost 4 bases, with 15 bases between them. The DNA of the CDR3 is TGTGCCTGGAGGCTGGGGAAGGGGCTCACTGAAGCTTTCTTT. Residues: CAWRLGKGLTEAFF.

This clone was seen more than once but under ten times. This sequence joins TRBV7-3 and TRBJ2-5, with 13 bases lining up with TRBD2. Germline values: CDR1 SGHTA, CDR2 FQGTGA. The CDR3 spans 16 residues. Losses at the gene ends were 5 bases for V and 2 bases for J; bases not matched to a gene: 5. CDR3 DNA sequence: TGTGCCAGCAGCCCACGGACTAGCGGGGGACAAGAGACCCAGTACTTC. Its protein product is CASSPRTSGGQETQYF.

This clone was seen only a few times. The J gene is TRBJ2-3, the V gene TRBV7-2; 7 bases map to TRBD1. The CDR3 is made up of 15 amino acids. The V segment lost 5 bases and the J segment 2 bases; nucleotides outside the gene matches: 7. Germline assignment: CDR1 SGHTA and CDR2 FQGNSA. As DNA, the CDR3 is TGTGCCAGCAGCGGCCGGACAGGAGACACAGATACGCAGTATTTT. Its translation is CASSGRTGDTDTQYF.

This clone has a handful of counts. The CDR3 spells CASSLVISSTDTQYF. In DNA, the CDR3 is TGTGCCAGCAGCTTAGTAATCTCGAGCACAGATACGCAGTATTTT. The chain combines TRBV7-2 with TRBJ2-3; unclear D gene. V was cut by 1 base and J by 0 bases, with 8 bases left in between. Germline V gives CDR1 SGHTA, CDR2 FQGNSA. This CDR3 has 15 residues.

This clone was observed a handful of times. The chain carries TRBV27 and TRBJ2-7; D may match TRBD1 or TRBD2 (5 bases each). In germline, CDR1 is MNHEY, CDR2 SMNVEV (reference sequence). The CDR3 covers 14 residues. V gave up 3 bases and J gave up 4 bases, with 13 bases separating them. CDR3 region: CASSFRQGPYEQYF. DNA for the CDR3: TGTGCCAGCAGTTTTCGGCAGGGACCGTACGAGCAGTACTTC.

The rearrangement uses TRBV11-2 and TRBJ2-5; D could derive from TRBD1 or TRBD2 (5 bases each). The CDR3 length is 15 residues. Germline values: CDR1 SGHAT, CDR2 FQNNGV. Trimming pared 5 bases from V and 4 bases from J, leaving 17 bases between. The CDR3 nucleotides read TGTGCCAGCAGCCCATCCATCGGGGCTGCAGAGACCCAGTACTTC. Translated: CASSPSIGAAETQYF.

The CDR3: CASSPGTSGDTQETQYF. In DNA, the CDR3 is TGTGCCAGCAGCCCCGGGACTAGCGGAGACACTCAAGAGACCCAGTACTTC. V usage is TRBV7-9 and J usage is TRBJ2-5, with 11 bases aligning to TRBD2. Germline V gene data show CDR1 as SEHNR and CDR2 as FQNEAQ (reference sequence). Losses at the gene ends were 5 bases for V and 2 bases for J; bases not matched to a gene: 10. The CDR3 runs 17 residues.

The V call is TRBV6-1, the J call TRBJ2-7; 7 nucleotides match TRBD1. The CDR3 sequence is 14 residues long. Germline trimming cut 6 bases from V and 2 bases from J; bases unmatched to any gene: 7. Germline V gene lookup returns CDR1 MNHNS and CDR2 SASEGT. In DNA, the CDR3 is TGTGCCAGCAGCCTCGGGACAGTAGCCTACGAGCAGTACTTC. It specifies CASSLGTVAYEQYF.

The sample holds one count of this clone. The chain has TRBV6-6 and TRBJ1-1; possible D gene TRBD1, 6 bases. The length of the CDR3 is 13 residues. Germline-derived CDR1 and CDR2 are MNHNY and SVGAGI (reference sequence). Trimming removed 6 bases from V and 7 bases from J, with 15 bases in between. The DNA of the CDR3 is TGTGCCAGCAGCCAAGGGGCAGGGGTTGAAGCTTTCTTT. It yields the protein CASSQGAGVEAFF.

The gene calls are TRBV11-2 and TRBJ1-2; D gene ambiguous. V lost 1 base and J 2 bases, leaving 5 bases between the germline ends. Germline loops: CDR1 SGHAT, CDR2 FQNNGV. CDR3 length: 13 residues. CDR3 nucleotide sequence: TGTGCCAGCAGCTTAGTAGGGAACTATGGCTACACCTTC. Translated, it gives CASSLVGNYGYTF.

The V and J genes are TRBV7-2 and TRBJ2-3; 8 nucleotides line up with TRBD1. The V gene end was trimmed by 5 bases and the J gene end by 2 bases; junction bases not matched to a gene: 9. Germline loops: CDR1 SGHTA, CDR2 FQGNSA. The CDR3 has 16 amino acids. Written as DNA, the CDR3 is TGTGCCAGCAGCAACCAGGGGGCGATCGTCACAGATACGCAGTATTTT. Translated: CASSNQGAIVTDTQYF.

V usage is TRBV10-3 and J usage is TRBJ1-5; D remains ambiguous. This CDR3 spans 14 amino acids. Germline V gives CDR1 ENHRY, CDR2 SYGVKD. Trimming stripped 3 bases from V and 5 bases from J, with 11 bases between. The CDR3 here is CAISEWVMDQPQHF. For the CDR3, the DNA is TGTGCCATCAGTGAATGGGTTATGGATCAGCCCCAGCATTTT.

V usage is TRBV6-5 and J usage is TRBJ2-1, with D unresolved. Trimming took 4 bases from V and 6 from J, leaving 4 bases between them. This CDR3 contains 11 residues. Germline values: CDR1 MNHEY, CDR2 SVGAGI. The CDR3: CASSFLNEQFF. The DNA of the CDR3 is TGTGCCAGCAGTTTCCTCAATGAGCAGTTCTTC.

The chain combines TRBV4-3 with TRBJ2-1; TRBD2 agrees at 8 bases. Germline assignment: CDR1 LGHNA and CDR2 YSLEER. CDR3 length: 15 amino acids. V trimming: 0 bases; J trimming: 16 bases; junction bases outside the gene matches: 14. The CDR3 region is CASSQESAGGPKTFF. The DNA of the CDR3 is TGCGCCAGCAGCCAAGAAAGTGCGGGAGGCCCCAAAACATTCTTC.

This chain links TRBV9 with TRBJ2-5; D ambiguous. Looked up from germline, CDR1 is SGDLS and CDR2 is YYNGEE. The ends were cut back, 3 bases at V and 5 bases at J, with 11 bases in the middle. This CDR3 contains 13 residues. This CDR3 is CASSATVPETQYF. The CDR3 nucleotides are TGTGCCAGCAGCGCGACTGTACCGGAGACCCAGTACTTC.

The genes are TRBV18 and TRBJ2-5; no reliable D call. Germline CDR1 and CDR2: KGHSH and LQKENI. Trimming stripped 1 base from V and 3 bases from J, with 9 bases between. There are 14 residues in the CDR3. CDR3 sequence (DNA): TGTGCCAGCTCACCACTCCCCCTGGAAGAGACCCAGTACTTC. This sequence encodes CASSPLPLEETQYF.

This clone was seen more than once but under ten times. V usage is TRBV28 and J usage is TRBJ1-1; D is perhaps TRBD1 (5 bases). The CDR3 runs to 15 residues. V lost 3 bases and J 1 base, leaving 12 bases between the germline ends. Germline V gene lookup returns CDR1 MDHEN and CDR2 SYDVKM. The CDR3 loop is CASSFQGAGNTEAFF. The DNA for the CDR3 is TGTGCCAGCAGTTTCCAGGGCGCGGGGAACACTGAAGCTTTCTTT.

This clone has a handful of counts. This chain connects TRBV10-3 to TRBJ1-2; D not resolved. V was clipped by 0 bases and J by 5 bases, with 13 bases between them. This CDR3 has 15 residues. Germline CDR1 is ENHRY and CDR2 is SYGVKD. CDR3 nucleotide sequence: TGTGCCATCAGTGAGTCTGATAGGGTTACATATGGCTACACCTTC. Amino acids: CAISESDRVTYGYTF.